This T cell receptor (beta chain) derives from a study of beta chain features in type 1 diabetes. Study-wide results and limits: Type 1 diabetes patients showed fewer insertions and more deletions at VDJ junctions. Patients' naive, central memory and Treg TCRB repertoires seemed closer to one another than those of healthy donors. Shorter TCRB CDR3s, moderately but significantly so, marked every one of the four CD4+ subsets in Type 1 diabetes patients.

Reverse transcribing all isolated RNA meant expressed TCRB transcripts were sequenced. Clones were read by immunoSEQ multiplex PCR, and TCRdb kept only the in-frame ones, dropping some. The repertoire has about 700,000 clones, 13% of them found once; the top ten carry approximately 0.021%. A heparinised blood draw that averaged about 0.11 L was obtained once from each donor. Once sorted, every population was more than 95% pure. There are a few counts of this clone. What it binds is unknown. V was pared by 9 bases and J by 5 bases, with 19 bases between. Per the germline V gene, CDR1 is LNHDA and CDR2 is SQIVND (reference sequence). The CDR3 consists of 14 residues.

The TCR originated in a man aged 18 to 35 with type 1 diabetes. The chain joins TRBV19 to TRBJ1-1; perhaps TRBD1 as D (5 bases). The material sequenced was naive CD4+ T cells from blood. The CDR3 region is CASREARSVTEAFF. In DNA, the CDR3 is TGTGCCAGCAGGGAGGCCCGGTCGGTGACTGAAGCTTTCTTT.